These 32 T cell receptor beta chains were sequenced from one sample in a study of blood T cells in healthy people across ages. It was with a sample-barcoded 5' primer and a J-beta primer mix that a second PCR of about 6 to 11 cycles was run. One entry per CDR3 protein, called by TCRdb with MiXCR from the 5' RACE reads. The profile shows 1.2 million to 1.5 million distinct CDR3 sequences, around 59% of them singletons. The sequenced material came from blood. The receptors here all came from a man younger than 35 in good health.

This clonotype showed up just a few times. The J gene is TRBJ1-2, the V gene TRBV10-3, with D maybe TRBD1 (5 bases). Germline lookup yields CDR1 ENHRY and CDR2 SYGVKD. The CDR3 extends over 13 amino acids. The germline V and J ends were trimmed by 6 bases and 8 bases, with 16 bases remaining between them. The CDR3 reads CAISQSGTNGYTF. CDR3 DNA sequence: TGTGCCATCAGCCAGTCCGGGACTAACGGCTACACCTTC.

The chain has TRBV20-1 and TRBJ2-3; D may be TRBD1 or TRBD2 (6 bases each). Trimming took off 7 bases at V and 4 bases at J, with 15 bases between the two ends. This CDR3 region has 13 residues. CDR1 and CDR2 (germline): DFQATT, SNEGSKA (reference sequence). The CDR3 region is CSVGGPSADTQYF. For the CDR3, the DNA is TGCAGTGTGGGGGGCCCTAGCGCAGATACGCAGTATTTT.

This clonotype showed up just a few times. The DNA for the CDR3 is TGTGCCAGCAGCGGGACCGGGACAGGGGGCACCGGGGAGCTGTTTTTT. It yields the protein CASSGTGTGGTGELFF. The chain is built from TRBV5-5 and TRBJ2-2, with 11 bases aligning to TRBD1. CDR1 and CDR2 from the germline V gene are SGHKS and YYEKEE (reference sequence). The J segment lost 4 bases and the V segment lost 4 bases, leaving 6 bases of the junction unmatched. CDR3 size: 16 residues.

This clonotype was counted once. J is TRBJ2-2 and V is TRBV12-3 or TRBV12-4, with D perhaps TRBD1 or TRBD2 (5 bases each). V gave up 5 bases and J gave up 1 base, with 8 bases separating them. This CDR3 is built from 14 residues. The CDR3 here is CASSGTWNTGELFF. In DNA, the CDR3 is TGTGCCAGCAGTGGGACGTGGAACACCGGGGAGCTGTTTTTT.

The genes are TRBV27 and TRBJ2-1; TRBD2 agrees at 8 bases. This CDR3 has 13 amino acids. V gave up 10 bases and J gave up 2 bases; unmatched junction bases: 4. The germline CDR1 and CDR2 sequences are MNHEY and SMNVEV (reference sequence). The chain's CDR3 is CATAGGPYNEQFF. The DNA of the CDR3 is TGTGCCACCGCGGGGGGTCCCTACAATGAGCAGTTCTTC.

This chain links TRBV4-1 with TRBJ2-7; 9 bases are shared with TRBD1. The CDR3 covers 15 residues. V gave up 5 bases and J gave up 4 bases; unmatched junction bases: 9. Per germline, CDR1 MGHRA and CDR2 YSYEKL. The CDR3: CASSSRDRVRYEQYF. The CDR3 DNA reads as TGCGCCAGCAGCAGCCGGGACAGGGTTCGGTACGAGCAGTACTTC.

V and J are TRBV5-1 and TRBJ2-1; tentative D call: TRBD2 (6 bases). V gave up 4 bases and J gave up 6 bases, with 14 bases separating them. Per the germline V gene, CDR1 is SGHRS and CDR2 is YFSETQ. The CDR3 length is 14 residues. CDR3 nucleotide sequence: TGCGCCAGCAGCCGCGTAATTAGCGGCAATGAGCAGTTCTTC. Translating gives CASSRVISGNEQFF.

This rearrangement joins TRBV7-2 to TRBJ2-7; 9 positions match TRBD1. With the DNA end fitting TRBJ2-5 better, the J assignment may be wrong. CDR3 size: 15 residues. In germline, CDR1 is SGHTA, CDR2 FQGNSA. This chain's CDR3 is CASSKPGQGSETQYF. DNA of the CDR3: TGTGCCAGCAGCAAACCGGGACAGGGAAGTGAGACCCAGTACTTC.

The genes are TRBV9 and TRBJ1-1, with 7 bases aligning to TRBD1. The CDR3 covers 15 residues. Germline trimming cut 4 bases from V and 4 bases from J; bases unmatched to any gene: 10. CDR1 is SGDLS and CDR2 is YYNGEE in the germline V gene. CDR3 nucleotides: TGTGCCAGCAGCTCCAGACAGGGCGACGGCACTGAAGCTTTCTTT. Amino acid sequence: CASSSRQGDGTEAFF.

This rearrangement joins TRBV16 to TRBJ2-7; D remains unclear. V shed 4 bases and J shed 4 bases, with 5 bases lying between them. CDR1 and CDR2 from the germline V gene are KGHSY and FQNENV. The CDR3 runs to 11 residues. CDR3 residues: CASSRRYEQYF. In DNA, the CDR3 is TGTGCCAGCAGCCGTCGGTACGAGCAGTACTTC.

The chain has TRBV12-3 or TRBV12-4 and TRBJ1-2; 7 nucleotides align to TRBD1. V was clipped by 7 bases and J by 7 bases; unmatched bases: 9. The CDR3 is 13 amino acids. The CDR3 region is CASIRTGFLGYTF. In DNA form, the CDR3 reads TGTGCCAGCATCCGGACAGGCTTTCTTGGCTACACCTTC.

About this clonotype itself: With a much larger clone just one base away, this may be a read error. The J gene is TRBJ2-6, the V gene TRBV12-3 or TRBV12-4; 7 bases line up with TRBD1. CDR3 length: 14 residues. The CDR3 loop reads CAGSDRAGANVLTF. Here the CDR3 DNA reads TGTGCCGGCAGCGACAGGGCTGGGGCCAACGTCCTGACTTTC.

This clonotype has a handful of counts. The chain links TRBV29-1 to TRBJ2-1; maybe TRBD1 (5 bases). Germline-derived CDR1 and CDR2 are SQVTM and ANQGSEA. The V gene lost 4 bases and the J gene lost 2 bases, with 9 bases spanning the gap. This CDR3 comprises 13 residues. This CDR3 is CSVGQGTYNEQFF. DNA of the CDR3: TGCAGCGTTGGGCAGGGAACCTACAATGAGCAGTTCTTC.

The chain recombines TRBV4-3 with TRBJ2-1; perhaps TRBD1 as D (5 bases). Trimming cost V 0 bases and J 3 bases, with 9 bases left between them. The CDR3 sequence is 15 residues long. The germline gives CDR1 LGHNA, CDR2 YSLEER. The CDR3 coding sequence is TGCGCCAGCAGCCAAGAGTCAGGGTTCTACAATGAGCAGTTCTTC. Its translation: CASSQESGFYNEQFF.

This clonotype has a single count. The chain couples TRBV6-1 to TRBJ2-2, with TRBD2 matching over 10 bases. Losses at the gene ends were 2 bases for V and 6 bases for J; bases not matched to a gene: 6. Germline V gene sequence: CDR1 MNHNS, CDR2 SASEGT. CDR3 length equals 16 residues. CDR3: CASSENSGGPAGELFF. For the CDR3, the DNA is TGTGCCAGCAGTGAAAATAGCGGGGGGCCGGCCGGGGAGCTGTTTTTT.

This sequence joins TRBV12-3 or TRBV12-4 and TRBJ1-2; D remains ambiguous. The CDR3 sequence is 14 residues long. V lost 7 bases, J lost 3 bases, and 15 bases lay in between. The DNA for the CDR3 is TGTGCCAGCAACTCTCTGGAAAACTACTATGGCTACACCTTC. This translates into CASNSLENYYGYTF.

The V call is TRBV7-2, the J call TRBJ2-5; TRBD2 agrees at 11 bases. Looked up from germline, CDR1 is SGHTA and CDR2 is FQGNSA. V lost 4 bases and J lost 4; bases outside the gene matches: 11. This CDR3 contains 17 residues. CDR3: CASSSLRLAGSGETQYF. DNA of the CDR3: TGTGCCAGCAGCTCCCTAAGACTAGCGGGATCGGGAGAGACCCAGTACTTC.

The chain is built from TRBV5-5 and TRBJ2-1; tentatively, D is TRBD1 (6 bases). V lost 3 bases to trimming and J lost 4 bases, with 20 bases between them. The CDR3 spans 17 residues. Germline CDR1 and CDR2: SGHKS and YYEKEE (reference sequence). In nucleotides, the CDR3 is TGTGCCAGCAGCTGGCCTAAAACAGGGAATTCTTACAATGAGCAGTTCTTC. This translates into CASSWPKTGNSYNEQFF.

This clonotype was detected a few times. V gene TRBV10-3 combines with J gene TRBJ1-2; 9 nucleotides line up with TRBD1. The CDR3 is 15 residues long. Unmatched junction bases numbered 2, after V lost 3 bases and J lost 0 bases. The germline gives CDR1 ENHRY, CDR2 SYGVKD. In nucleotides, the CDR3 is TGTGCCATCAGTGACCGGGACAGGGCTAACTATGGCTACACCTTC. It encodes CAISDRDRANYGYTF.

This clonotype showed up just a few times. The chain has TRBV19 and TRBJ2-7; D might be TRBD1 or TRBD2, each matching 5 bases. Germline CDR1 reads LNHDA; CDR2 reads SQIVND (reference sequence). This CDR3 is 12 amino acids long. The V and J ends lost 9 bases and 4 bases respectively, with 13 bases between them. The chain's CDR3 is CASLRGLYEQYF. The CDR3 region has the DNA TGTGCCAGCCTGAGGGGTCTGTACGAGCAGTACTTC.

CDR3 sequence: CASSTCGRIAYEQYF. CDR3 nucleotide sequence: TGTGCCAGCAGTACTTGTGGACGGATTGCCTACGAGCAGTACTTC. The chain employs TRBV28 and TRBJ2-7, with D unclear. CDR1 is MDHEN, CDR2 SYDVKM, per germline. Deletions cut 5 bases from V and 2 bases from J, with 16 bases between. CDR3 size: 15 residues.

As DNA, the CDR3 is TGTGCCAGCAGCTACACGACAGGCCCTGGGTCACCCCTCCACTTT. Its translation: CASSYTTGPGSPLHF. The chain combines TRBV7-6 with TRBJ1-6; tentative D call: TRBD1 (6 bases). Trimming left V 4 bases short and J 10 bases short, with 17 bases between. Germline values: CDR1 SGHVS, CDR2 FNYEAQ. The CDR3 is made up of 15 amino acids.

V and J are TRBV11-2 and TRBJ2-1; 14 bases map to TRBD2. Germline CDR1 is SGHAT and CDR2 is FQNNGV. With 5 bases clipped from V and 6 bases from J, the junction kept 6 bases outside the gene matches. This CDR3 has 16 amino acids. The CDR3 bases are TGTGCCAGCAGCGATGGGACTAGCGGGAGATCCAATGAGCAGTTCTTC. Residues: CASSDGTSGRSNEQFF.

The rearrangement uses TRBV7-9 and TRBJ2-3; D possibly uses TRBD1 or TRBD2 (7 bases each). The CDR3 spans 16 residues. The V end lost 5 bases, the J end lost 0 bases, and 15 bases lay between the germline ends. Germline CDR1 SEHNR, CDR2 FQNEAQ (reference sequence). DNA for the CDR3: TGTGCCAGCAGCCGGCCAGGGGGGGCAAGCACAGATACGCAGTATTTT. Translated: CASSRPGGASTDTQYF.

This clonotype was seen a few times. The CDR3 DNA reads TGTGCCAGCAGCCAAGAAAGGGTAACTGAGCAGTTCTTC. It is translated as CASSQERVTEQFF. The chain couples TRBV3-1 to TRBJ2-1, with D unresolved. V lost 0 bases, J lost 9 bases, and 9 bases lay in between. The CDR3 is made up of 13 amino acids. The germline gives CDR1 LGHDT, CDR2 YNNKEL (reference sequence).

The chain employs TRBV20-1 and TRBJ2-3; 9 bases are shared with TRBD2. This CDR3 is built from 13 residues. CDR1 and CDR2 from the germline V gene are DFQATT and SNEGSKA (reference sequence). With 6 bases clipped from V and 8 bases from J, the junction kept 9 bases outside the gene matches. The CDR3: CSAAGGPVSTQYF. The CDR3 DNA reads TGCAGTGCCGCGGGGGGGCCCGTCTCTACGCAGTATTTT.

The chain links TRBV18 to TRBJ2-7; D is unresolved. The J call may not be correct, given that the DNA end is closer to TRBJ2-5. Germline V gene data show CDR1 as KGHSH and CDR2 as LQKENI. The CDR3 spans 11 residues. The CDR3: CASSLESTQYF. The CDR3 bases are TGTGCCAGCTCACTCGAATCGACCCAGTACTTC.

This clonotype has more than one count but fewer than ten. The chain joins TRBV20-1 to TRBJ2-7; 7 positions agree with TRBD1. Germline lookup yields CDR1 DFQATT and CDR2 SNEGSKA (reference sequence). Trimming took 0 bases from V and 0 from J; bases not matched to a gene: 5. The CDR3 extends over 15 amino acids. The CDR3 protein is CSARDPGQSSYEQYF. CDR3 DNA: TGCAGTGCTAGAGACCCGGGACAGAGCTCCTACGAGCAGTACTTC.

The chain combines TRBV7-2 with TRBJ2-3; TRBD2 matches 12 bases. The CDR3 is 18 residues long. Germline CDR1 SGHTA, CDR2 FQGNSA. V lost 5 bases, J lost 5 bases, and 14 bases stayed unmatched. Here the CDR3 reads CASSEPPESSGGVDTQYF. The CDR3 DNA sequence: TGTGCCAGCAGCGAGCCCCCGGAATCTAGCGGGGGGGTAGATACGCAGTATTTT.

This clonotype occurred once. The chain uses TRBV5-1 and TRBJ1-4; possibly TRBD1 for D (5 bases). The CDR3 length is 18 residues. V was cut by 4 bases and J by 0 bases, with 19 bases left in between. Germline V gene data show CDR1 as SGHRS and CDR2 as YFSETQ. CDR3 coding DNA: TGCGCCAGCAGCGCGTCTGAGGGGAGCAGTTCAACTAATGAAAAACTGTTTTTT. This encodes CASSASEGSSSTNEKLFF.

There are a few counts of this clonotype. The CDR3 DNA sequence: TGCAGTGCTCCAGGGGGCAATTCACCCCTCCACTTT. Its protein product is CSAPGGNSPLHF. This chain links TRBV20-1 with TRBJ1-6; 8 positions match TRBD1. The trim removed 5 bases at V and 7 bases at J, leaving 1 base unmatched. Germline V gives CDR1 DFQATT, CDR2 SNEGSKA (reference sequence). The CDR3 contains 12 residues.

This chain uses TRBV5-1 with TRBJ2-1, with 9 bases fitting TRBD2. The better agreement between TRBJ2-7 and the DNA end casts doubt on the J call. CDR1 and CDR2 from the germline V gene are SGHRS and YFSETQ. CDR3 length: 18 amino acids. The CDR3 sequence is CASSFLSSGTSSYNEQYF. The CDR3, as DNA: TGCGCCAGCAGCTTCCTCTCTTCCGGGACTAGCTCCTACAATGAGCAGTACTTC.